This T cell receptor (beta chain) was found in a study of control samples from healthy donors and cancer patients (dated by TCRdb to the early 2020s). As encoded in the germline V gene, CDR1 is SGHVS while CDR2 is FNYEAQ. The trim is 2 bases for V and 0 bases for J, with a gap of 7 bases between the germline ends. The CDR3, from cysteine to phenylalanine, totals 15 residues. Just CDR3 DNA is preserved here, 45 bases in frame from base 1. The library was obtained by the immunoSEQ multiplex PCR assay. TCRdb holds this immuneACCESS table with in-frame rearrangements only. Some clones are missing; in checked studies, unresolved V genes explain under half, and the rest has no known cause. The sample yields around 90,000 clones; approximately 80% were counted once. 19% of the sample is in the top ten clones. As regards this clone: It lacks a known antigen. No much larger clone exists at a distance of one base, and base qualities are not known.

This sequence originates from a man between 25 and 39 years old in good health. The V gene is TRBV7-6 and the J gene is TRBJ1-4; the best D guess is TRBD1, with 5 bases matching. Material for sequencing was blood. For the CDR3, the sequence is CASSLQGATNEKLFF. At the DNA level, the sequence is TGTGCCAGCAGCTTACAGGGCGCAACTAATGAAAAACTGTTTTTT.